The clone carrying this T cell receptor (beta chain) turned up a few times. Source study methods: Researchers report that nucleated cell counts were estimated from reference gene primer amplification. Generated by immunoSEQ multiplex PCR, the TCRdb table keeps only in-frame clones and is missing some. For V, J and clone size, that table is used; D and trimming come from the DNA. The sample lists roughly 100,000 clones, roughly 82% occurring once. These data are taken from a study of blood T cell repertoires in COVID-19. Overall study: Donors in the United States, Italy and Spain gave samples during acute or convalescent COVID-19.

V lost 6 bases and J lost 1; bases outside the gene matches: 5. The V gene's germline CDR1 is SNHLY and CDR2 FYNNEI. The CDR3 totals 14 residues. The chain couples TRBV2 to TRBJ2-7; 8 positions match TRBD1. The origin of this receptor is a human donor in a cohort sampled during active COVID-19. The sample taken for sequencing was peripheral blood. CDR3 DNA: TGTGCCAGCAGCGAATACAGGGGGTCCTACGAGCAGTACTTC. This encodes CASSEYRGSYEQYF.